These T cell receptor beta chains were read from a single sample in a study of CD8+ T cells in alopecia areata. Clones were sequenced by immunoSEQ multiplex PCR, and TCRdb holds only the in-frame ones, with some missing. This table has 140,000 or so clones, approximately 60% appearing once. The sequenced material came from CD8+ T cells sorted from blood. Receptors were obtained from a human donor in good health. CDR3s include the opening cysteine and the closing phenylalanine or tryptophan.

>TRBV19|TRBJ1-2
CASSIGQRSGYTF
>TRBV5-6|TRBJ2-5
CASSLPRETQYF
>TRBV28|TRBJ1-5
CASRFGTGGYGNQPQHF
>TRBV14|TRBJ2-7
CASSQVAGGYEQYF
>TRBV4-1|TRBJ2-5
CASSQRETQYF
>TRBV5-1|TRBJ1-1
CASSREPGPGNTEAFF
>TRBV9|TRBJ1-2
CASSGVGGYTF
>TRBV19|TRBJ2-2
CATRQGLFTGELFF
>TRBV4-1|TRBJ1-2
CASSQDYGGAYGYTF
>TRBV7-7|TRBJ2-3
CASSLGGDSTDTQYF
>TRBV9|TRBJ2-5
CASSVDLTGAETQYF
>TRBV5-1|TRBJ2-5
CASSLAPSGSQGETQYF
>TRBV27|TRBJ2-7
CASSLLGQGYEQYF
>TRBV2|TRBJ2-2
CASWARDSSTGELFF
>TRBV13|TRBJ2-3
CASRMTGTGGAEADTQYF
>TRBV6-6|TRBJ1-5
CASRIFRGSKPQHF
>TRBV27|TRBJ2-1
CASSLGTSGYNEQFF
>TRBV29-1|TRBJ2-5
CSVEGRTTGGRKTQYF
>TRBV6-5|TRBJ2-1
CASSYGGGHNEQFF
>TRBV2|TRBJ1-1
CASSEGFEAFF
>TRBV15|TRBJ1-5
CATSGRTFSNQPQHF
>TRBV7-9|TRBJ2-1
CASSFSGGSYNEQFF
>TRBV29-1|TRBJ2-1
CSDHLADNEQFF
>TRBV28|TRBJ2-3
CASSWGSSTDTQYF
>TRBV4-1|TRBJ1-5
CASSQDDSINQPQHF
>TRBV7-9|TRBJ2-3
CASSLSHLSGRSSDTQYF
>TRBV9|TRBJ1-5
CASSVGEMTGPNQPQHF
>TRBV6-5|TRBJ2-7
CASSNPLAGVHEQYF
>TRBV5-1|TRBJ2-7
CASSFGGGQGAYEQYF
>TRBV6-5|TRBJ2-2
CASSYPTLGELFF
>TRBV29-1|TRBJ2-1
CSVEGLAGEWGVVNEQFF
>TRBV5-1|TRBJ2-1
CASRPDLGWNEQFF
>TRBV6-5|TRBJ2-1
CASSLDTNGVYEQFF
>TRBV7-9|TRBJ2-7
CASSFPSRSTGQVYEQYF
>TRBV7-2|TRBJ2-5
CASSLAEETQYF
>TRBV12-5|TRBJ2-1
CASGEGSYNEQFF
>TRBV6-6|TRBJ2-7
CASSYSNGPYEQYF
>TRBV14|TRBJ2-7
CASSYGTGSEQYF
>TRBV19|TRBJ2-6
CATLMWAGEANVLTF
>TRBV29-1|TRBJ2-7
CSVGGRGGEQYF
>TRBV5-1|TRBJ2-2
CASSLEYTGELFF
>TRBV29-1|TRBJ2-5
CSVEIWTGKETQYF
>TRBV6-5|TRBJ2-3
CASSYPLDKEPDTQYF
>TRBV7-3|TRBJ2-1
CASRLGLARNEQFF
>TRBV9|TRBJ2-1
CASSVKPLAGAYNEQFF
>TRBV5-1|TRBJ2-6
CASSAHSGANVLTF
>TRBV5-6|TRBJ2-7
CASSLGLAGGEQYF
>TRBV27|TRBJ2-1
CASSFLPGYAGGGNEQFF
>TRBV27|TRBJ2-7
CASSQHTTGTGFYEQYF